The 9 T cell receptor beta chains presented below share a single source sample, sequenced in a study of OX40 agonist ivuxolimab in advanced cancers. Measured with immunoSEQ multiplex PCR; TCRdb has only the in-frame clones, and not every one. This sample carries 55,000 to 75,000 clones, 75% to 90% of them seen once, and the ten largest clones take around 2%. Sequencing used CD4+ or CD8+ T cells sorted from blood, obtained in a trial of the OX40 agonist ivuxolimab. These receptors were obtained from an adult with an advanced solid tumor such as melanoma, head and neck, liver or kidney cancer.

This clone showed up just a few times. The rearrangement links TRBV5-1 to TRBJ2-6, with D possibly being TRBD1 (7 bases). Germline CDR1 is SGHRS and CDR2 is YFSETQ. Trimming shortened V by 0 bases and J by 2 bases, and 18 bases separated the two germline ends. CDR3 size: 19 residues. This chain's CDR3 is CASSLVAGGGFTGANVLTF. The CDR3 bases are TGCGCCAGCAGCTTGGTCGCAGGGGGAGGTTTTACTGGGGCCAACGTCCTGACTTTC.

J is TRBJ2-1 and V is TRBV5-4; D ambiguous. CDR1 is SGHNT, CDR2 YYREEE, per germline (reference sequence). The CDR3 loop spans 13 amino acids. Trimming pared 0 bases from V and 8 bases from J, leaving 9 bases between. The CDR3: CASSLGSSDEQFF. For the CDR3, the DNA is TGTGCCAGCAGCTTGGGCAGCTCGGATGAGCAGTTCTTC. Combining the CDR3 with reference TRBV5-4 and TRBJ2-1 gives the whole variable domain ETGVTQSPTHLIKTRGQQVTLRCSSQSGHNTVSWYQQALGQGPQFIFQYYREEENGRGNFPPRFSGLQFPNYSSELNVNALELDDSALYLCASSLGSSDEQFFGPGTRLTVL.

The genes are TRBV11-2 and TRBJ1-1; D not certain. The CDR3 covers 13 residues. The V gene's germline CDR1 is SGHAT and CDR2 FQNNGV. V lost 0 bases, J lost 2 bases, and 4 bases lay in between. CDR3 sequence (DNA): TGTGCCAGCAGCTTAGAGCGAAACACTGAAGCTTTCTTT. This sequence encodes CASSLERNTEAFF.

This clone appeared once. The chain couples TRBV5-1 to TRBJ2-7; D is uncertain. Germline V CDR1 and CDR2: SGHRS, YFSETQ. CDR3 size: 15 residues. The V gene lost 7 bases and the J gene lost 2 bases, with 19 bases spanning the gap. CDR3 amino acids: CASSPRQATPYEQYF. CDR3 sequence (DNA): TGCGCCAGCTCACCAAGGCAGGCGACCCCCTACGAGCAGTACTTC.

This clone turned up a few times. The rearrangement uses TRBV5-1 and TRBJ2-7; D perhaps matches TRBD2 (6 bases). V was trimmed by 7 bases and J by 0 bases, leaving 11 bases between them. The CDR3 spans 13 residues. Germline CDR1 is SGHRS and CDR2 is YFSETQ. The CDR3 protein is CASGGTDSYEQYF. The CDR3 region has the DNA TGCGCCAGCGGGGGGACGGACTCCTACGAGCAGTACTTC.

Here the CDR3 reads CASRMIQGAKQPQHF. The DNA for the CDR3 is TGTGCCAGTAGGATGATTCAGGGGGCGAAGCAGCCCCAGCATTTT. This chain joins TRBV19 and TRBJ1-5; TRBD1 agrees at 8 bases. The ends lost 6 bases at V and 7 bases at J; junction bases unmatched: 11. Germline V lookup: CDR1 LNHDA, CDR2 SQIVND (reference sequence). The CDR3 consists of 15 residues.

The chain recombines TRBV6-5 with TRBJ2-1, with 7 nucleotides matching TRBD1. The CDR3 extends over 15 amino acids. Trimming took 4 bases from V and 6 from J; bases not matched to a gene: 9. The germline CDR1 and CDR2 sequences are MNHEY and SVGAGI. CDR3 nucleotides: TGTGCCAGCAGTTCATCACAGGGGTTCGGCAATGAGCAGTTCTTC. It is translated as CASSSSQGFGNEQFF.

The CDR3 DNA reads as TGTGCCACCAGCAGAGATCAGTTCCAGGGGCAGATCAATCAGCCCCAGCATTTT. This encodes CATSRDQFQGQINQPQHF. J is TRBJ1-5 and V is TRBV15; maybe TRBD1 (6 bases). The CDR3 is 18 amino acids. In germline, CDR1 is LNHNV, CDR2 YYDKDF (reference sequence). Trimming pared 0 bases from V and 3 bases from J, leaving 18 bases between.

J is TRBJ2-7 and V is TRBV6-6; tentatively, D is TRBD2 (6 bases). V dropped 8 bases and J dropped 1 base, with 15 bases sitting between them. Germline loops: CDR1 MNHNY, CDR2 SVGAGI (reference sequence). The CDR3 length is 14 residues. The CDR3 DNA follows: TGTGCCAGCCAAGGATACGGGGGATCCTACGAGCAGTACTTC. This sequence encodes CASQGYGGSYEQYF.